The 24 T cell receptor beta chains below come from one sample, sequenced in a study of T cell responses to AZD1222 COVID-19 vaccine. The assay was immunoSEQ multiplex PCR, and TCRdb's table has in-frame clones only and misses some. The data contain roughly 130,000 clones, 88% of them singletons. The source was peripheral blood, collected on day 0 of MenACWY control vaccination. Source of these receptors: an adult in good health.

V is TRBV29-1 and J is TRBJ2-7, with 11 bases that match TRBD2. The CDR3 contains 15 residues. The germline gives CDR1 SQVTM, CDR2 ANQGSEA. J gave up 0 bases and V 2 bases, and 3 bases lay outside the gene matches. The CDR3 protein is CSVEIAGGSSYEQYF. Here the CDR3 DNA reads TGCAGCGTTGAAATAGCGGGAGGGAGCTCCTACGAGCAGTACTTC.

In nucleotides, the CDR3 is TGTGCAAGTCGCTTACCCGGGACTAGCGGGATATGGAAGGGTGAGCAGTTCTTC. Its protein product is CASRLPGTSGIWKGEQFF. The chain is built from TRBV12-2 and TRBJ2-1; the DNA was not used to check the table's D call, TRBD2. TRBV12-2 constitutes a pseudogene. The CDR3 has 18 amino acids.

This sequence joins TRBV13 and TRBJ2-3; D unclear. Germline-derived CDR1 and CDR2 are PRHDT and FYEKMQ (reference sequence). The CDR3 sequence is 12 residues long. With 1 base removed from V and 4 bases from J, the gap between germline ends came to 3 bases. This CDR3 is CASSLVPDTQYF. CDR3 nucleotide sequence: TGTGCCAGCAGCTTAGTTCCAGATACGCAGTATTTT.

This clone was detected only once. The chain couples TRBV5-4 to TRBJ2-1; either TRBD1 or TRBD2 may supply D (6 bases each). Deletions cut 4 bases from V and 8 bases from J, with 19 bases between. Looked up from germline, CDR1 is SGHNT and CDR2 is YYREEE (reference sequence). There are 15 residues in the CDR3. The CDR3 DNA reads TGTGCCAGCAGCCCTTCGGGGGCGCAGTTCTATGAGCAGTTCTTC. This gives the protein CASSPSGAQFYEQFF.

The chain employs TRBV5-4 and TRBJ2-7, with 8 bases identical to TRBD1. CDR1 is SGHNT and CDR2 is YYREEE in the germline V gene (reference sequence). The length of the CDR3 is 14 residues. The trim removed 4 bases at V and 3 bases at J, leaving 6 bases unmatched. CDR3 sequence: CASSTGGSGYEQYF. For the CDR3, the DNA is TGTGCCAGCAGCACAGGGGGTTCGGGCTACGAGCAGTACTTC.

The chain employs TRBV5-1 and TRBJ1-1; 7 bases are a match to TRBD1. J was trimmed by 4 bases and V by 2 bases; bases with no gene match: 5. The length of the CDR3 is 14 residues. Germline V CDR1 and CDR2: SGHRS, YFSETQ. The CDR3 coding sequence is TGCGCCAGCAGCTTACAGGGGATCACCACTGAAGCTTTCTTT. It yields the protein CASSLQGITTEAFF.

The rearrangement uses TRBV5-1 and TRBJ2-3; TRBD2 agrees at 8 bases. V was clipped by 0 bases and J by 3 bases; unmatched bases: 6. Germline V gene lookup returns CDR1 SGHRS and CDR2 YFSETQ. The CDR3 has 16 residues. The CDR3 protein is CASSLEGLGLTDTQYF. The CDR3 DNA reads as TGCGCCAGCAGCTTGGAGGGACTAGGTTTAACAGATACGCAGTATTTT.

This clone came up once. The rearrangement joins TRBV9 to TRBJ2-3; 12 bases agree with TRBD2. Germline CDR1 reads SGDLS; CDR2 reads YYNGEE. Germline trimming cut 3 bases from V and 3 bases from J; bases unmatched to any gene: 5. The CDR3 covers 16 residues. The CDR3 region has the DNA TGTGCCAGCAGCGATGAGACTAGCGGGAGAACAGATACGCAGTATTTT. This encodes CASSDETSGRTDTQYF.

V gene TRBV4-1 combines with J gene TRBJ1-5; the D gene is possibly TRBD1 (5 bases). The ends were cut back, 1 base at V and 2 bases at J, with 12 bases in the middle. This CDR3 region has 16 residues. CDR1 MGHRA and CDR2 YSYEKL come from the germline V gene. In nucleotides, the CDR3 is TGCGCCAGCAGCCAAGTAGGACGAGGGGGCAATCAGCCCCAGCATTTT. It specifies CASSQVGRGGNQPQHF.

V and J are TRBV7-6 and TRBJ1-6; D gene ambiguous. Germline loops: CDR1 SGHVS, CDR2 FNYEAQ. This CDR3 comprises 15 residues. V shed 2 bases and J shed 8 bases, with 13 bases lying between them. CDR3 residues: CASSLIPNNDSPLHF. For the CDR3, the DNA is TGTGCCAGCAGCTTAATCCCGAACAATGATTCACCCCTCCACTTT.

This clone occurred once. This chain links TRBV5-1 with TRBJ1-2; D is possibly TRBD1 (6 bases). The V gene lost 5 bases and the J gene lost 6 bases, with 26 bases spanning the gap. The length of the CDR3 is 17 residues. The germline V gene has CDR1 SGHRS and CDR2 YFSETQ. For the CDR3, the DNA is TGCGCCAGCAGAGATACTGCCGGGACAAACGGCCTCGATGGCTACACCTTC. Amino acid sequence: CASRDTAGTNGLDGYTF. Full variable domain (outside the CDR3, taken from reference TRBV5-1 and TRBJ1-2): KAGVTQTPRYLIKTRGQQVTLSCSPISGHRSVSWYQQTPGQGLQFLFEYFSETQRNKGNFPGRFSGRQFSNSRSEMNVSTLELGDSALYLCASRDTAGTNGLDGYTFGSGTRLTVV.

This clone was found a few times. J is TRBJ1-3 and V is TRBV7-2, with D uncertain. Per germline, CDR1 SGHTA and CDR2 FQGNSA. Trimming pared 0 bases from V and 2 bases from J, leaving 11 bases between. The CDR3 sequence is 16 residues long. The CDR3 reads CASSLAPGNPGNTIYF. CDR3 sequence (DNA): TGTGCCAGCAGCTTAGCCCCCGGGAACCCTGGAAACACCATATATTTT.

V gene TRBV19 combines with J gene TRBJ2-5; 7 bases line up with TRBD1. The CDR3 contains 16 residues. V lost 5 bases to trimming and J lost 0 bases; unmatched junction nucleotides: 9. In germline, CDR1 is LNHDA, CDR2 SQIVND (reference sequence). The CDR3 here is CASSVSQGFHQETQYF. CDR3 in DNA: TGTGCCAGTAGTGTCTCACAGGGGTTTCACCAAGAGACCCAGTACTTC.

V gene TRBV5-6 combines with J gene TRBJ2-7, with no clear D. Deletions cut 1 base from V and 5 bases from J, with 13 bases between. CDR3 length equals 14 residues. CDR1 SGHDT and CDR2 YYEEEE come from the germline V gene. The CDR3 DNA reads as TGTGCCAGCAGCTTGTCCGGCTTTGAAGACGAGCAGTACTTC. Translated: CASSLSGFEDEQYF.

The chain employs TRBV18 and TRBJ1-3, with 7 bases aligning to TRBD1. The CDR3 has 15 amino acids. Unmatched junction bases numbered 5, after V lost 6 bases and J lost 0 bases. Germline V lookup: CDR1 KGHSH, CDR2 LQKENI. The CDR3 here is CASSPHRGSGNTIYF. Here the CDR3 DNA reads TGTGCCAGCTCCCCTCACAGGGGCTCTGGAAACACCATATATTTT.

The V gene is TRBV24-1, the J gene TRBJ2-7; the D gene is possibly TRBD1 (7 bases). This CDR3 region has 16 residues. Trimming pared 0 bases from V and 5 bases from J, leaving 16 bases between. Germline V gives CDR1 KGHDR, CDR2 SFDVKD. Here the CDR3 DNA reads TGTGCCACCAGTGATTTGGCGGAGGGGGCTAACCACGAGCAGTACTTC. This encodes CATSDLAEGANHEQYF.

The CDR3 DNA is TGTGCCAGCAGCGTCCTCGCGGGTGATAATGAGCAGTTCTTC. Translation gives CASSVLAGDNEQFF. The chain has TRBV7-9 and TRBJ2-1; a weak D match, TRBD2 (5 bases). The V gene's germline CDR1 is SEHNR and CDR2 FQNEAQ (reference sequence). The CDR3 is 14 residues long. Trimming took off 5 bases at V and 7 bases at J, with 15 bases between the two ends.

CDR3 protein: CASSNLGQGPHEQYF. The CDR3 DNA sequence: TGTGCCAGCAGTAATCTGGGACAGGGCCCCCACGAGCAGTACTTC. The rearrangement joins TRBV6-5 to TRBJ2-7, with 9 bases fitting TRBD1. Per germline, CDR1 MNHEY and CDR2 SVGAGI. This CDR3 has 15 residues. V lost 5 bases and J lost 5; bases outside the gene matches: 10.

The chain carries TRBV7-2 and TRBJ1-1; D gene unclear. The CDR3 consists of 11 residues. With 0 bases removed from V and 11 bases from J, the gap between germline ends came to 7 bases. The germline CDR1 and CDR2 sequences are SGHTA and FQGNSA. This CDR3 reads CASSLARSAFF. In DNA, the CDR3 is TGTGCCAGCAGCTTAGCCCGGAGTGCTTTCTTT.

This chain uses TRBV28 with TRBJ2-7, with 10 bases identical to TRBD2. The length of the CDR3 is 15 residues. CDR1 and CDR2 from the germline V gene are MDHEN and SYDVKM. The J segment lost 3 bases and the V segment lost 3 bases, leaving 5 bases of the junction unmatched. CDR3: CASSFGTSERYEQYF. In DNA, the CDR3 is TGTGCCAGCAGTTTCGGGACTAGCGAACGCTACGAGCAGTACTTC.

The V and J genes are TRBV28 and TRBJ2-2; 12 nucleotides match TRBD2. The CDR3 totals 15 residues. The V gene's germline CDR1 is MDHEN and CDR2 SYDVKM. The V gene end was trimmed by 3 bases and the J gene end by 5 bases; junction bases not matched to a gene: 1. CDR3 in amino acids: CASSLTSGRTGELFF. CDR3 sequence (DNA): TGTGCCAGCAGTTTGACTAGCGGGAGAACCGGGGAGCTGTTTTTT. The whole variable domain, filled in from reference TRBV28 and TRBJ2-2, reads DVKVTQSSRYLVKRTGEKVFLECVQDMDHENMFWYRQDPGLGLRLIYFSYDVKMKEKGDIPEGYSVSREKKERFSLILESASTNQTSMYLCASSLTSGRTGELFFGEGSRLTVL.

The chain links TRBV6-4 to TRBJ2-7; TRBD2 agrees at 9 bases. Trimming cost V 4 bases and J 6 bases; bases outside gene matches: 10. Per the germline V gene, CDR1 is MRHNA and CDR2 is SNTAGT. The CDR3 totals 15 residues. In DNA, the CDR3 is TGTGCCAGCAGTGTCGAAGCGGGAGGTTATAGCGAGCAGTACTTC. This translates into CASSVEAGGYSEQYF.

The J gene is TRBJ1-1, the V gene TRBV28; D not certain. V was pared by 6 bases and J by 1 base, with 15 bases between. Germline CDR1 and CDR2: MDHEN and SYDVKM. The CDR3 extends over 15 amino acids. As DNA, the CDR3 is TGTGCCAGCAGACGCACCGAGGGCGCGAACACTGAAGCTTTCTTT. This encodes CASRRTEGANTEAFF.

The rearrangement uses TRBV3-1 (or the pseudogene TRBV3-2) and TRBJ2-1; D perhaps matches TRBD1 (5 bases). The CDR3 has 15 residues. Germline V CDR1 and CDR2: LGHDT, YNNKEL (reference sequence). The germline V and J ends were trimmed by 6 bases and 3 bases, with 15 bases remaining between them. As DNA, the CDR3 is TGTGCCAGCAGTCTTGGGAACAGGATCTACAATGAGCAGTTCTTC. Protein product: CASSLGNRIYNEQFF.